The source of this T cell receptor beta chain is a study of shared clonotypes between healthy human individuals. General observations from the study: Naive subsets generally exceeded memory subsets in estimated richness.

With regard to this clone: As yet, its antigen is unknown. At one end the junction does not follow the germline gene, possibly because of a read error.

Germline loops: CDR1 SQVTM, CDR2 ANQGSEA. The CDR3 is 11 residues long. TCRdb's copy holds only in-frame clones and misses some; the assay was immunoSEQ multiplex PCR. The repertoire consists of approximately 2.4 million clones, with about 94% occurring once and the leading ten covering more than 0.1%. The chain couples TRBV29-1 to TRBJ1-2; no clear D gene. This TCR came from a man aged 18 to 30 in good health. Material: naive CD4+ T cells sorted from blood. Noted subset: CD45RA+ positively selected. The CDR3 spells CSVEVFDGYTF. Written as DNA, the CDR3 is TGCAGCGTGGAAGTATTTGATGGCTACACCTTC. Full variable domain (rest looked up from reference TRBV29-1 and TRBJ1-2): SAVISQKPSRDICQRGTSLTIQCQVDSQVTMMFWYRQQPGQSLTLIATANQGSEATYESGFVIDKFPISRPNLTFSTLTVSNMSPEDSSIYLCSVEVFDGYTFGSGTRLTVV.